Reported below is one TCR beta chain. Antigen specificity is unknown. The data are from a study of shared clonotypes between healthy human individuals. Study summary: Plates per donor: three CD4 naive, three CD4 memory, two CD8 naive, one CD8 memory.

Clones were read by immunoSEQ multiplex PCR, and TCRdb kept only the in-frame ones, dropping some. The sample lists about 2.4 million clones, approximately 93% seen once, with approximately 0.37% in the top ten. Study-level findings and limits: Generally, naive subsets came out with larger estimated richness than memory subsets. Donors were few, which limited the genetic and exposure-history diversity represented. Depth was large, yet rarefaction showed that sorted-subset sequencing was incomplete.

CDR3 size: 14 residues. Sequences were obtained from naive CD4+ T cells from PBMCs. Described subset: CD45RA+ positively selected. The TCR originated in a man between 18 and 29 years old in good health. Some clones in this sample may be carry-over from other donors' samples. The chain links TRBV7-5 to TRBJ2-7; the D call of TRBD1 is as the table states it, not checked on the DNA. TRBV7-5 has pseudogene status. The CDR3 sequence: CARIKDRGVDEQYF. Here the CDR3 DNA reads TGTGCCAGAATCAAGGACAGGGGAGTTGACGAGCAGTACTTC.